The 24 T cell receptor beta chains given below trace back to one sample, sequenced in a study of control samples from healthy donors and cancer patients. Sequenced by immunoSEQ multiplex PCR; TCRdb stores in-frame clones only, minus some. Of about 35,000 clones listed, under 95% are singletons. The source material was PBMCs. These receptors were collected from a man aged 40-49 years with colorectal cancer.

The table lists this clone with a few counts. CDR3 amino acids: CASSLEADRAGNTIYF. CDR3 DNA: TGTGCCAGCAGCTTGGAAGCCGACAGGGCTGGAAACACCATATATTTT. The gene calls are TRBV5-4 and TRBJ1-3; 7 bases map to TRBD1. CDR3 length: 16 residues. With V trimmed by 0 bases and J by 2 bases, 5 bases remained unmatched. Germline V gene lookup returns CDR1 SGHNT and CDR2 YYREEE (reference sequence).

The chain recombines TRBV19 with TRBJ1-5; D perhaps matches TRBD1 (6 bases). The germline V and J ends were trimmed by 5 bases and 7 bases, with 12 bases remaining between them. The germline gives CDR1 LNHDA, CDR2 SQIVND (reference sequence). The CDR3 covers 13 residues. The DNA of the CDR3 is TGTGCCAGTAGTCTTGGAGGGGGACAGCCCCAGCATTTT. This gives the protein CASSLGGGQPQHF.

This chain links TRBV11-3 with TRBJ2-5; 12 positions match TRBD2. Per the germline V gene, CDR1 is SGHNT and CDR2 is YENEEA. The CDR3 covers 16 residues. The V segment lost 4 bases and the J segment 4 bases; nucleotides outside the gene matches: 7. CDR3 loop: CASSYLAGGRGETQYF. CDR3 in DNA: TGTGCCAGCAGCTATCTAGCGGGGGGGCGAGGAGAGACCCAGTACTTC.

The rearrangement uses TRBV6-2 or TRBV6-3 and TRBJ1-5; 7 bases are a match to TRBD1. Germline CDR1 and CDR2: MNHEY and SVGEGT. J gave up 6 bases and V 4 bases, and 9 bases lay outside the gene matches. The CDR3 is made up of 15 amino acids. The CDR3 DNA reads as TGTGCCAGCAGTTTTCGGCAGGGGGTCGGTCAGCCCCAGCATTTT. This translates into CASSFRQGVGQPQHF.

This chain connects TRBV6-5 to TRBJ1-3; D not resolved. The CDR3 loop spans 12 amino acids. Trimming cost V 7 bases and J 4 bases, with 8 bases left between them. CDR1 MNHEY and CDR2 SVGAGI come from the germline V gene. The CDR3 bases are TGTGCCAGCATAAGTCCCGGAAACACCATATATTTT. It is translated as CASISPGNTIYF.

The DNA for the CDR3 is TGCAGCGTTGATTTGGGAGTCTACAATGAGCAGTTCTTC. This gives the protein CSVDLGVYNEQFF. The chain carries TRBV29-1 and TRBJ2-1; D is perhaps TRBD2 (5 bases). This CDR3 comprises 13 residues. Germline V gene lookup returns CDR1 SQVTM and CDR2 ANQGSEA. V shed 3 bases and J shed 3 bases, with 9 bases lying between them.

This chain connects TRBV30 to TRBJ1-2; tentative D call: TRBD1 (5 bases). Germline V gene sequence: CDR1 GTSNPN, CDR2 SVGIG (reference sequence). Trimming removed 5 bases from V and 8 bases from J, with 18 bases in between. The CDR3 is made up of 13 amino acids. This CDR3 reads CAWSLQGSKGYTF. CDR3 bases: TGTGCCTGGTCCCTTCAGGGAAGTAAGGGCTACACCTTC. The full variable domain, rest sourced from reference TRBV30 and TRBJ1-2, is SQTIHQWPATLVQPVGSPLSLECTVEGTSNPNLYWYRQAAGRGLQLLFYSVGIGQISSEVPQNLSASRPQDRQFILSSKKLLLSDSGFYLCAWSLQGSKGYTFGSGTRLTVV.

The chain links TRBV5-6 to TRBJ2-7; 7 bases are a match to TRBD1. The germline CDR1 and CDR2 sequences are SGHDT and YYEEEE. This CDR3 is built from 14 residues. V lost 0 bases to trimming and J lost 3 bases; unmatched junction nucleotides: 3. The CDR3 DNA reads TGTGCCAGCAGCTTGGACAGGGGATACTACGAGCAGTACTTC. This gives the protein CASSLDRGYYEQYF. The full variable domain, completed using reference TRBV5-6 and TRBJ2-7, is DAGVTQSPTHLIKTRGQQVTLRCSPKSGHDTVSWYQQALGQGPQFIFQYYEEEERQRGNFPDRFSGHQFPNYSSELNVNALLLGDSALYLCASSLDRGYYEQYFGPGTRLTVT.

The rearrangement uses TRBV6-5 and TRBJ2-7; 14 bases agree with TRBD2. This CDR3 is built from 16 residues. CDR1 is MNHEY and CDR2 is SVGAGI in the germline V gene. Trimming cost V 4 bases and J 3 bases; bases outside gene matches: 5. The CDR3 protein is CASSSGTSGGLYEQYF. The DNA of the CDR3 is TGTGCCAGCAGTTCTGGGACTAGCGGGGGACTCTACGAGCAGTACTTC.

The CDR3 protein is CASSSGSYQYF. CDR3 nucleotide sequence: TGTGCCAGCAGTTCCGGGTCTTATCAGTACTTC. The chain joins TRBV11-1 to TRBJ2-5; D not certain. V lost 6 bases and J lost 11, with 13 bases in between. Germline CDR1 is SGHAT and CDR2 is FQDESV (reference sequence). CDR3 length: 11 residues.

J is TRBJ1-1 and V is TRBV7-3, with TRBD1 matching 8 bases. Trimming cost V 5 bases and J 5 bases; bases outside gene matches: 7. CDR3 length: 14 amino acids. Germline assignment: CDR1 SGHTA and CDR2 FQGTGA. CDR3 protein: CASSLSQGATEAFF. CDR3 sequence (DNA): TGTGCCAGCAGCCTGTCCCAGGGGGCGACTGAAGCTTTCTTT. The whole variable domain, remainder taken from reference TRBV7-3 and TRBJ1-1, is GAGVSQTPSNKVTEKGKYVELRCDPISGHTALYWYRQSLGQGPEFLIYFQGTGAADDSGLPNDRFFAVRPEGSVSTLKIQRTERGDSAVYLCASSLSQGATEAFFGQGTRLTVV.

V and J are TRBV15 and TRBJ2-1; tentative D call: TRBD1 (6 bases). CDR3 length: 18 amino acids. Trimming stripped 0 bases from V and 4 bases from J, with 19 bases between. Germline V gives CDR1 LNHNV, CDR2 YYDKDF (reference sequence). The CDR3 loop is CATSREGLQGTGYNEQFF. Here the CDR3 DNA reads TGTGCCACCAGCAGAGAGGGCTTACAGGGAACTGGATACAATGAGCAGTTCTTC. The full variable domain, completed using reference TRBV15 and TRBJ2-1, is DAMVIQNPRYQVTQFGKPVTLSCSQTLNHNVMYWYQQKSSQAPKLLFHYYDKDFNNEADTPDNFQSRRPNTSFCFLDIRSPGLGDTAMYLCATSREGLQGTGYNEQFFGPGTRLTVL.

The chain carries TRBV5-6 and TRBJ1-1; tentative D call: TRBD1 (5 bases). In germline, CDR1 is SGHDT, CDR2 YYEEEE. The CDR3 length is 15 residues. The V gene lost 4 bases and the J gene lost 5 bases, with 18 bases spanning the gap. The CDR3 DNA reads TGTGCCAGCAGCGCCGGGGGACTGGAGTGGACTGAAGCTTTCTTT. Translated: CASSAGGLEWTEAFF.

The V and J genes are TRBV7-3 and TRBJ2-1; 7 bases map to TRBD2. The germline V gene encodes CDR1 SGHTA and CDR2 FQGTGA. The CDR3 covers 15 residues. Trimming cost V 3 bases and J 7 bases; bases outside gene matches: 9. The CDR3 loop reads CASSFGGGGRNEQFF. CDR3 bases: TGTGCCAGCAGCTTCGGCGGGGGAGGGCGGAATGAGCAGTTCTTC.

The V gene is TRBV18, the J gene TRBJ2-5, with D possibly being TRBD1 (5 bases). Trimming shortened V by 3 bases and J by 5 bases, and 13 bases separated the two germline ends. The CDR3 totals 14 residues. CDR1 and CDR2 from the germline V gene are KGHSH and LQKENI. CDR3: CASSPLSGAETQYF. DNA of the CDR3: TGTGCCAGCTCACCCCTAAGTGGGGCCGAGACCCAGTACTTC.

V and J are TRBV3-1 (or the pseudogene TRBV3-2) and TRBJ1-2; D is undetermined. The CDR3 spans 14 residues. Trimming took off 4 bases at V and 0 bases at J, with 9 bases between the two ends. Germline-derived CDR1 and CDR2 are LGHDT and YNNKEL (reference sequence). This chain's CDR3 is CASSPLPANYGYTF. Here the CDR3 DNA reads TGTGCCAGCAGCCCCCTCCCCGCTAACTATGGCTACACCTTC.

The CDR3: CASSLFQGDYNEQFF. The CDR3 nucleotides read TGTGCCAGCAGCTTATTTCAGGGCGACTACAATGAGCAGTTCTTC. The rearrangement links TRBV11-2 to TRBJ2-1, with D possibly matching TRBD1 (5 bases). The CDR3 runs to 15 residues. Germline V gives CDR1 SGHAT, CDR2 FQNNGV. Trimming took 2 bases from V and 3 from J, leaving 11 bases between them.

The CDR3 DNA is TGTGCCAGCAGCCGGGGTACAGGGGGCTCTGGAAACACCATATATTTT. It translates to CASSRGTGGSGNTIYF. This sequence joins TRBV11-2 and TRBJ1-3, with 8 bases identical to TRBD1. V lost 5 bases and J lost 0; bases outside the gene matches: 6. CDR1 SGHAT and CDR2 FQNNGV come from the germline V gene. This CDR3 is 16 amino acids long.

The chain is built from TRBV19 and TRBJ2-2; no reliable D call. The CDR3 covers 15 residues. Germline-derived CDR1 and CDR2 are LNHDA and SQIVND (reference sequence). V was cut by 3 bases and J by 1 base, with 9 bases left in between. The CDR3 reads CASSMSDGNTGELFF. DNA of the CDR3: TGTGCCAGTAGTATGAGCGACGGGAACACCGGGGAGCTGTTTTTT.

This sequence joins TRBV5-6 and TRBJ1-6; D ambiguous. The CDR3 is made up of 15 amino acids. The germline CDR1 and CDR2 sequences are SGHDT and YYEEEE. Trimming pared 0 bases from V and 4 bases from J, leaving 8 bases between. The CDR3 sequence: CASSLGRLYNSPLHF. Written as DNA, the CDR3 is TGTGCCAGCAGCTTGGGACGGCTATATAATTCACCCCTCCACTTT.

V gene TRBV21-1 combines with J gene TRBJ1-5. TRBV21-1 is labeled a pseudogene. This CDR3 is 15 amino acids long. The CDR3 protein is CAGPSKGHPSMPQHF. CDR3 DNA sequence: TGTGCCGGCCCCAGTAAGGGCCACCCCAGTATGCCCCAGCATTTT.

The rearrangement links TRBV7-2 to TRBJ2-3; D unresolved. Germline values: CDR1 SGHTA, CDR2 FQGNSA. Between the trimmed V and J ends, which lost 1 base and 3 bases, there was a span of 14 bases. There are 16 residues in the CDR3. Written as DNA, the CDR3 is TGTGCCAGCAGCTTAGGGCTAATAGCCCAAACAGATACGCAGTATTTT. Its protein product is CASSLGLIAQTDTQYF.

V usage is TRBV12-3 or TRBV12-4 and J usage is TRBJ1-2; 7 nucleotides line up with TRBD1. The CDR3 extends over 12 amino acids. V dropped 3 bases and J dropped 7; count of bases not matched to a gene: 2. The DNA for the CDR3 is TGTGCCAGCAGTTTGACAGGGTCTGGCTACACCTTC. Its protein product is CASSLTGSGYTF.

The rearrangement joins TRBV23-1 to TRBJ1-1, with TRBD1 as a possible D gene (5 bases). TRBV23-1 is an ORF; its function is uncertain. The length of the CDR3 is 17 residues. V dropped 1 base and J dropped 3 bases, with 18 bases sitting between them. The CDR3 region has the DNA TGCGCCAGCAGTCAATGTTCCTGGGGGAGATGTGACACTGAAGCTTTCTTT. It encodes CASSQCSWGRCDTEAFF.